A selection of T cell receptor beta chains follows, all from one sample in a study of T cell repertoires in cytomegalovirus infection. MiXCR, run by TCRdb on the reads, gives a single entry per CDR3 protein. The sample carries about 490,000 distinct CDR3 sequences, approximately 26% recorded once. The sample comprised PBMCs. The receptors here all came from a human donor in good health (CMV status not recorded). Some clones in this sample may be carry-over from other donors' samples. Each CDR3 is given with its conserved first and last residue. D genes are given only for firm matches. Some rows mark clone size as missing; the rest say once, few, many or name a class of expanded clone.

j_call clone_size v_call d_call cdr3_nt cdr3_aa
TRBJ2-2 NA TRBV4-1 NA TGCGCCAGCAGCCAAGTAGCAATGGGAACCGGGGAGCTGTTTTTT CASSQVAMGTGELFF
TRBJ2-5 NA TRBV6-1 NA TGTGCCACCCGAAGGGGGAATCAAGAGACCCAGTACTTC CATRRGNQETQYF
TRBJ1-1 few TRBV12-3/TRBV12-4 TRBD1 TGTGCCAGCAGTCTGATCCGGGACAGCGAAGCTTTCTTT CASSLIRDSEAFF
TRBJ1-6 many TRBV7-2 NA TGTGCCAGCAGCTTAGCACAAGGCCGTTCACCCCTCCACTTT CASSLAQGRSPLHF
TRBJ1-2 few TRBV7-8 TRBD1 TGTGCCAGCAGCTTAGGCGGGACAGGGAGCTACACCTTC CASSLGGTGSYTF
TRBJ1-6 NA TRBV5-4 TRBD1 TGTGCCAGCAGTCTCCCAGGGACAGCTTATTCACCCCTCCACTTT CASSLPGTAYSPLHF
TRBJ2-1 NA TRBV7-2 NA TGTGCCAGCAGCCGAGGAACAGGTCTCTCCTACAATGAGCAGTTCTTC CASSRGTGLSYNEQFF
TRBJ1-3 NA TRBV19 NA TGTGCCAGTAGTACACAGCAATCTGGAAACACCATATATTTT CASSTQQSGNTIYF
TRBJ1-1 NA TRBV2 NA TGTGCCAGCCATTTGACGGGAACCACTGAAGCTTTCTTT CASHLTGTTEAFF
TRBJ2-5 many TRBV7-2 TRBD2 TGTGCCAGCAGCTTGGGCCTAGCGGGAGGGGTCCAAGAGACCCAGTACTTC CASSLGLAGGVQETQYF
TRBJ2-7 NA TRBV6-5 NA TGTGCCACCAAATTATCGAGTGGGGCTGGCGAGCAGTACTTC CATKLSSGAGEQYF
TRBJ2-1 NA TRBV2 TRBD2 TGTGCCAGCAGAGGGACTAGCTCCTACAATGAGCAGTTCTTC CASRGTSSYNEQFF
TRBJ1-5 many TRBV7-2 NA TGTGCCAGCAGCTTGACAGCTCTTGGCAATCAGCCCCAGCATTTT CASSLTALGNQPQHF
TRBJ1-1 NA TRBV6-1 NA TGTGCCAGCAGAGACCCGGGACACCTGAACACTGAAGCTTTCTTT CASRDPGHLNTEAFF
TRBJ2-3 many TRBV7-2 TRBD1 TGTGCCAGCAGAGGGGGCTTCGCAGATACGCAGTATTTT CASRGGFADTQYF
TRBJ2-3 NA TRBV10-3 TRBD2 TGTGCCATCAGTGAGTCGCTGAGCGGGAGAACGAATACAGATACGCAGTATTTT CAISESLSGRTNTDTQYF
TRBJ2-3 few TRBV12-3/TRBV12-4 TRBD2 TGTGCCAGCAGGATGACTAGCGGGAGGCCAACGGATACGCAGTATTTT CASRMTSGRPTDTQYF
TRBJ2-2 many TRBV6-1 TRBD1 TGTGCCAGCAGATATACCGGGACAGGGGGTCCCGGGGAGCTGTTTTTT CASRYTGTGGPGELFF
TRBJ1-4 many TRBV7-2 NA TGTGCCAGCAGCTTAGGCTTGACAGGCAGGCAAGAAAAACTGTTTTTT CASSLGLTGRQEKLFF
TRBJ1-1 NA TRBV7-2 NA TGTGCCAGCAGCCGACGGGTGGGGACTGAAGCTTTCTTT CASSRRVGTEAFF
TRBJ1-4 many TRBV7-6 TRBD1 TGTGCCAGCAGCTTAGGGACAGGGGGCCGCGAAAAACTGTTTTTT CASSLGTGGREKLFF
TRBJ2-1 few TRBV7-8 TRBD2 TGTGCCAGCAGAATTCTTAGCGGGAGTACCGATGAGCAGTTCTTC CASRILSGSTDEQFF
TRBJ1-2 many TRBV7-2 TRBD1 TGTGCCAGCAGTTCGGACAGGGGAACCTATGGCTACACCTTC CASSSDRGTYGYTF
TRBJ1-4 NA TRBV7-9 TRBD1 TGTGCCAGCAGCTTAGAGGGACAGCGTTCAACTAATGAAAAACTGTTTTTT CASSLEGQRSTNEKLFF
TRBJ2-7 few TRBV6-2/TRBV6-3 NA TGTGCCAGCAGAGACGGGGGCCCCTACGAGCAGTACTTC CASRDGGPYEQYF
TRBJ1-1 few TRBV12-3/TRBV12-4 NA TGTGCCAGCAGACAATACGACCGAACCACCGGTGAAGCTTTCTTT CASRQYDRTTGEAFF
TRBJ1-6 many TRBV20-1 NA TGCAGTGCGTCGACAGGCACTGACTATAATTCACCCCTCCACTTT CSASTGTDYNSPLHF
TRBJ2-5 NA TRBV20-1 NA TGCAGTGCTCGCAATGCTCGGGAGAGAGAAGAGACCCAGTACTTC CSARNAREREETQYF
TRBJ1-1 NA TRBV7-9 TRBD1 TGTGCCAGCAGGCCAGGGGGCAGGGTGAACACTGAAGCTTTCTTT CASRPGGRVNTEAFF
TRBJ1-4 few TRBV7-3 NA TGTGCCAGCAGCTTGTGCAGCCCCCCTGCAACTAATGAAAAACTGTTTTTT CASSLCSPPATNEKLFF
TRBJ1-6 many TRBV7-2 TRBD1 TGTGCCAGCAGTTCCCCGGGACAGGGGAATTCACCCCTCCACTTT CASSSPGQGNSPLHF
TRBJ1-2 NA TRBV4-1 NA TGCGCCAGCAGCCCCGATACTGGGGGGAACTATGGCTACACCTTC CASSPDTGGNYGYTF
TRBJ1-5 few TRBV19 TRBD1 TGTGCCAGTAGACGACAGGGCGTGGAAGGCAATCAGCCCCAGCATTTT CASRRQGVEGNQPQHF
TRBJ2-1 few TRBV6-2/TRBV6-3 NA TGTGCCAGCAGTGAGGGTAGCCCCTACAATGAGCAGTTCTTC CASSEGSPYNEQFF
TRBJ2-7 few TRBV6-2/TRBV6-3 TRBD1 TGTGCCAGCAGTGTACAGGGGGCCTACGAGCAGTACTTC CASSVQGAYEQYF
TRBJ2-7 NA TRBV6-1 NA TGTGCCACCAATAGGAACCGGGCGGCGAGCTCCTACGAGCAGTACTTC CATNRNRAASSYEQYF
TRBJ2-5 many TRBV7-9 NA TGTGCCAGCAGCTTAGTCCAACCCGGGGAGACCCAGTACTTC CASSLVQPGETQYF
TRBJ1-6 many TRBV7-2 TRBD1 TGTGCCAGCAGCTTATTACAGGGGAGTTCACCCCTCCACTTT CASSLLQGSSPLHF
TRBJ2-3 NA TRBV14 TRBD2 TGTGCCAGCAGCCTACTAGCGGGAGTTTCTCTAGCAGATACGCAGTATTTT CASSLLAGVSLADTQYF
TRBJ2-5 NA TRBV7-7 TRBD2 TGTGCTAGCAGCTCCGTAGCGGGAGGGCCGATTCTCCCAGAGACCCAGTACTTC CASSSVAGGPILPETQYF
TRBJ1-6 NA TRBV7-9 TRBD1 TGTGCCAGCAGCGGGGGGCCCGACAGGGACCTCCACTTT CASSGGPDRDLHF
TRBJ1-1 few TRBV19 NA TGTGCCAGTAGTATGGGGGGGGGGGTTGTCACTGAAGCTTTCTTT CASSMGGGVVTEAFF
TRBJ2-1 few TRBV2 NA TGTGCCAGCAGTGAAGCAGGCGGAGGCTCCTACAATGAGCAGTTCTTC CASSEAGGGSYNEQFF
TRBJ2-1 NA TRBV7-2 TRBD2 TGTGGCAGCAGACCAAGCGGGAGTTCCTACAATGAGCAGTTCTTC CGSRPSGSSYNEQFF
TRBJ2-5 NA TRBV28 NA TGTGCCAGCAACCTCGGTTGGAGAGAGACCCAGTACTTC CASNLGWRETQYF
TRBJ2-1 NA TRBV19 TRBD2 TGTGCCAGTAGTATAGCAGGAGCCGGGGGACTAGCGGGTTACAATGAGCAGTTCTTC CASSIAGAGGLAGYNEQFF